This T cell receptor beta chain was sequenced for a study of T cells after yellow fever vaccination. Template switching by 5'RACE produced TCR cDNA, adding a universal primer site and UMIs. One entry per CDR3 protein, called by TCRdb with MiXCR from the 5' RACE reads. The sample has nearly 350,000 distinct CDR3 sequences, roughly 8.6% seen once; the top ten hold 17%. This material consisted of PBMCs, taken about 41 days after the first yellow fever vaccination. This clonotype was sampled from a man aged 18 to 29 who received the YFV17D yellow fever vaccine.

The CDR3 nucleotides are TGTGCCACCGGGCAGCATGGCTCTGGAAACACCATATATTTT. This codes for CATGQHGSGNTIYF. The J gene is TRBJ1-3, the V gene TRBV15; the D is unclear. Trimming removed 8 bases from V and 0 bases from J, with 11 bases in between. The CDR3 has 14 amino acids. Germline CDR1 is LNHNV and CDR2 is YYDKDF (reference sequence). Variable domain in full (rest from reference TRBV15 and TRBJ1-3): DAMVIQNPRYQVTQFGKPVTLSCSQTLNHNVMYWYQQKSSQAPKLLFHYYDKDFNNEADTPDNFQSRRPNTSFCFLDIRSPGLGDTAMYLCATGQHGSGNTIYFGEGSWLTVV.